The 6 T cell receptor beta chains in this list originate from one sample, sequenced in a study of OX40 agonist ivuxolimab in advanced cancers. To prepare the library, the immunoSEQ multiplex PCR assay was applied. TCRdb stores this immuneACCESS table with in-frame sequences only. Part of the clones is absent; in the studies checked, under half of the shortfall reflects unresolved V genes, and no reason is known for the rest. The sample data list some 86,000 clones, and about 86% of these were observed just once. The ten largest account for 6% to 8% of the sample. The sequencing used CD4+ or CD8+ T cells sorted from blood, collected in a trial of the OX40 agonist ivuxolimab. These receptors originate from an adult with an advanced solid tumor such as melanoma, head and neck, liver or kidney cancer.

The rearrangement uses TRBV7-2 and TRBJ2-5, with 11 bases fitting TRBD2. J was trimmed by 4 bases and V by 2 bases; bases with no gene match: 6. Per the germline V gene, CDR1 is SGHTA and CDR2 is FQGNSA. The CDR3 is made up of 16 amino acids. The CDR3 DNA follows: TGTGCCAGCAGCTTAAGCCCTCTAGCGGGAGGAGAGACCCAGTACTTC. Translation gives CASSLSPLAGGETQYF.

V is TRBV30 and J is TRBJ1-4; 10 bases are a match to TRBD1. The ends lost 3 bases at V and 5 bases at J; junction bases unmatched: 3. Germline CDR1 reads GTSNPN; CDR2 reads SVGIG (reference sequence). CDR3 length equals 14 residues. CDR3 amino acids: CAWSRGQGNEKLFF. CDR3 in DNA: TGTGCCTGGAGCCGGGGACAGGGGAATGAAAAACTGTTTTTT.

The rearrangement links TRBV5-6 to TRBJ2-3, with D perhaps assigned TRBD1 or TRBD2 (7 bases each). The CDR3 contains 16 residues. Germline CDR1 is SGHDT and CDR2 is YYEEEE. The V and J ends lost 4 bases and 2 bases respectively, with 17 bases between them. This chain's CDR3 is CASSPLQGGHTDTQYF. As DNA, the CDR3 is TGTGCCAGCAGCCCCCTCCAGGGGGGGCACACAGATACGCAGTATTTT. The whole variable domain, filled in from reference TRBV5-6 and TRBJ2-3, reads DAGVTQSPTHLIKTRGQQVTLRCSPKSGHDTVSWYQQALGQGPQFIFQYYEEEERQRGNFPDRFSGHQFPNYSSELNVNALLLGDSALYLCASSPLQGGHTDTQYFGPGTRLTVL.

The chain carries TRBV14 and TRBJ2-2, with D possibly being TRBD1 or TRBD2 (5 bases each). The germline V and J ends were trimmed by 4 bases and 5 bases, with 11 bases remaining between them. This CDR3 has 14 residues. Germline V CDR1 and CDR2: SGHDN, FVKESK. CDR3: CASSRWDLTGELFF. The CDR3 coding sequence is TGTGCCAGCAGCCGTTGGGACCTTACCGGGGAGCTGTTTTTT.

The rearrangement joins TRBV4-2 to TRBJ1-6; D not resolved. Germline loops: CDR1 LGHNA, CDR2 YNFKEQ. Trimming left V 4 bases short and J 6 bases short, with 13 bases between. There are 15 residues in the CDR3. DNA of the CDR3: TGTGCCAGCAGCCGAGAGGAAGTCGGTAATTCACCCCTCCACTTT. Translated: CASSREEVGNSPLHF.

This rearrangement joins TRBV9 to TRBJ1-3; D remains unclear. V lost 4 bases to trimming and J lost 1 base, with 9 bases between them. Germline loops: CDR1 SGDLS, CDR2 YYNGEE. The CDR3 spans 14 residues. CDR3 DNA sequence: TGTGCCAGCAGCCGTAGCGAATCTGGAAACACCATATATTTT. Its protein product is CASSRSESGNTIYF.